The sequence of this T cell receptor (beta chain) was determined in a study of blood T cells in healthy people across ages. Whole-study results and caveats: Donor CMV infection status was unknown, possibly confounding age-related changes in expanded clonotypes. The study found TCR beta diversity correlated strongly with naive T cell percentage.

Details on this clonotype: As yet, its antigen is unknown.

Researchers isolated at least 6 million PBMCs per sample. CDR3 length: 14 residues. Germline lookup yields CDR1 GTSNPN and CDR2 SVGIG (reference sequence). With V trimmed by 2 bases and J by 8 bases, 5 bases remained unmatched. Combining a sample-barcoded 5' primer with a J-beta primer mix, a second PCR ran for roughly 6 to 11 cycles. Each cDNA molecule was tagged by a template-switch adaptor with 12 random nucleotides. MiXCR, applied by TCRdb to the 5' RACE reads, yields one record per CDR3 protein. Of 550,000 to 700,000 distinct CDR3 sequences in the sample, approximately 25% are singletons; the top ten hold less than 20%.

The TCR sequence derives from a woman in her seventies in good health. The V gene is TRBV30, the J gene TRBJ2-1, with 11 bases matching TRBD1. What was sequenced was blood. The CDR3 DNA follows: TGTGCCTGGAGTAGGGGACAGGGGGTGGATGAGCAGTTCTTC. Translating gives CAWSRGQGVDEQFF.